The 30 T cell receptor beta chains below were found in one sample sequenced in a study of OX40 agonist ivuxolimab in advanced cancers. The method was immunoSEQ multiplex PCR; TCRdb's version includes in-frame clones alone and lacks a portion of them. Of approximately 40,000 clones in the sample, 80% were seen once. The source material was CD4+ or CD8+ T cells sorted from blood, sampled in a trial of the OX40 agonist ivuxolimab. The origin of the receptors is an adult with an advanced solid tumor such as melanoma, head and neck, liver or kidney cancer.

J is TRBJ1-3 and V is TRBV10-1, with no clear D. The ends were cut back, 3 bases at V and 0 bases at J, with 6 bases in the middle. The CDR3 contains 14 residues. In germline, CDR1 is WNHNN, CDR2 SYGVQD (reference sequence). CDR3 nucleotides: TGCGCCAGCAGTGACCAGCTCTCTGGAAACACCATATATTTT. Protein sequence: CASSDQLSGNTIYF.

The chain recombines TRBV4-1 with TRBJ1-1; TRBD1 aligns across 8 bases. V lost 3 bases, J lost 7 bases, and 13 bases stayed unmatched. This CDR3 comprises 16 residues. Germline values: CDR1 MGHRA, CDR2 YSYEKL. CDR3 sequence reads: CASSQYNRGSGDEAFF. As DNA, the CDR3 is TGCGCCAGCAGCCAGTATAACAGGGGGTCGGGGGATGAAGCTTTCTTT.

This clone was counted between two and nine times. This chain uses TRBV5-1 with TRBJ1-4; a weak D match, TRBD1 (6 bases). Trimming removed 4 bases at V and 0 bases at J, with 13 bases between. There are 16 residues in the CDR3. Germline CDR1 is SGHRS and CDR2 is YFSETQ. CDR3 region: CASSRLQGTTNEKLFF. DNA for the CDR3: TGCGCCAGCAGCCGCCTTCAGGGGACAACTAATGAAAAACTGTTTTTT.

The chain uses TRBV2 and TRBJ2-7, with D possibly being TRBD2 (6 bases). Trimming took 7 bases from V and 5 from J, leaving 9 bases between them. This CDR3 comprises 11 residues. CDR1 and CDR2 from the germline V gene are SNHLY and FYNNEI. The DNA for the CDR3 is TGTGCCAGCAAGGAGGGGAACGAGCAGTACTTC. It is translated as CASKEGNEQYF. The full variable domain, in which reference TRBV2 and TRBJ2-7 provide the parts outside the CDR3, is EPEVTQTPSHQVTQMGQEVILRCVPISNHLYFYWYRQILGQKVEFLVSFYNNEISEKSEIFDDQFSVERPDGSNFTLKIRSTKLEDSAMYFCASKEGNEQYFGPGTRLTVT.

The rearrangement links TRBV15 to TRBJ1-2, with 8 bases identical to TRBD1. V lost 4 bases, J lost 5 bases, and 6 bases stayed unmatched. This CDR3 spans 14 amino acids. Germline assignment: CDR1 LNHNV and CDR2 YYDKDF (reference sequence). DNA for the CDR3: TGTGCCACCAGCATACGGACAGGGAGTTATGGCTACACCTTC. It codes for CATSIRTGSYGYTF.

This clone is deemed medium-sized (0.01 to 0.1%). The chain combines TRBV7-2 with TRBJ2-7, with 12 nucleotides matching TRBD2. The junction had 6 bases not matched to a gene; V was cut back by 3 bases and J by 0 bases. The germline gives CDR1 SGHTA, CDR2 FQGNSA. The CDR3 covers 17 residues. DNA for the CDR3: TGTGCCAGCAGCTTCCTAGCGGGAGGGGGTCGCTCCTACGAGCAGTACTTC. This translates into CASSFLAGGGRSYEQYF.

The rearrangement joins TRBV7-9 to TRBJ2-1; TRBD1 agrees at 9 bases. The V gene's germline CDR1 is SEHNR and CDR2 FQNEAQ (reference sequence). CDR3 length: 14 amino acids. V lost 4 bases to trimming and J lost 8 bases; unmatched junction nucleotides: 6. The CDR3 DNA follows: TGTGCCAGCAGCTCTTACAGGGGGCTCTATGAGCAGTTCTTC. This gives the protein CASSSYRGLYEQFF.

The count of this clone is one. The chain recombines TRBV19 with TRBJ1-4; D not resolved. Germline assignment: CDR1 LNHDA and CDR2 SQIVND (reference sequence). The CDR3 contains 13 residues. V was cut by 6 bases and J by 5 bases, with 10 bases left in between. The CDR3 sequence is CASRTVPNEKLFF. The CDR3 region has the DNA TGTGCCAGTAGAACCGTTCCGAATGAAAAACTGTTTTTT.

J is TRBJ2-1 and V is TRBV7-2; the D gene is possibly TRBD1 (7 bases). The germline V gene encodes CDR1 SGHTA and CDR2 FQGNSA. Trimming removed 2 bases from V and 7 bases from J, with 12 bases in between. The CDR3 sequence is 14 residues long. CDR3 sequence: CASSLKGAGNEQFF. The CDR3 DNA sequence: TGTGCCAGCAGCTTAAAGGGGGCGGGGAATGAGCAGTTCTTC.

This rearrangement joins TRBV5-1 to TRBJ2-1; no firm D call. CDR1 and CDR2 from the germline V gene are SGHRS and YFSETQ. V lost 2 bases, J lost 6 bases, and 12 bases lay in between. The CDR3 has 14 amino acids. In nucleotides, the CDR3 is TGCGCCAGCAGCTTATCTGAGCGACGCAATGAGCAGTTCTTC. This translates into CASSLSERRNEQFF.

The chain is built from TRBV29-1 and TRBJ2-7; maybe TRBD1 (6 bases). This CDR3 is 11 amino acids long. Germline-derived CDR1 and CDR2 are SQVTM and ANQGSEA. V lost 7 bases and J lost 5, with 12 bases in between. Here the CDR3 reads CSAGQFHEQYF. For the CDR3, the DNA is TGCAGCGCTGGACAGTTCCACGAGCAGTACTTC.

The chain couples TRBV30 to TRBJ2-1, with D unresolved. With 0 bases removed from V and 9 bases from J, the gap between germline ends came to 9 bases. The CDR3 totals 12 residues. CDR1 and CDR2 from the germline V gene are GTSNPN and SVGIG (reference sequence). CDR3 sequence: CAWSVRKVEQFF. CDR3 coding DNA: TGTGCCTGGAGTGTACGGAAGGTTGAGCAGTTCTTC.

The chain carries TRBV11-2 and TRBJ2-7; the D gene is possibly TRBD2 (6 bases). The CDR3 totals 15 residues. Trimming took 0 bases from V and 3 from J, leaving 12 bases between them. Germline CDR1 and CDR2: SGHAT and FQNNGV. This CDR3 is CASSLDLGSGYEQYF. DNA of the CDR3: TGTGCCAGCAGCTTAGATCTCGGGAGCGGCTACGAGCAGTACTTC.

This clone has a handful of counts. The V gene is TRBV7-8, the J gene TRBJ1-1; tentative D call: TRBD1 (6 bases). The length of the CDR3 is 19 residues. The germline CDR1 and CDR2 sequences are SGHVS and FQNEAQ. Trimming stripped 4 bases from V and 1 base from J, with 25 bases between. In DNA, the CDR3 is TGTGCCAGCAGCTCATTCCGGGGGGGGCAGGGAAACCGGAACACTGAAGCTTTCTTT. This translates into CASSSFRGGQGNRNTEAFF.

The J gene is TRBJ1-5, the V gene TRBV27, with D possibly being TRBD1 (6 bases). CDR1 is MNHEY, CDR2 SMNVEV, per germline (reference sequence). This CDR3 region has 15 residues. The germline V and J ends were trimmed by 1 base and 5 bases, with 12 bases remaining between them. The CDR3 sequence: CASSLFPRGDQPQHF. The CDR3 DNA reads TGTGCCAGCAGTTTATTCCCCAGGGGCGATCAGCCCCAGCATTTT.

This chain links TRBV19 with TRBJ2-1; D possibly matches TRBD1 or TRBD2 (5 bases each). Germline V gene data show CDR1 as LNHDA and CDR2 as SQIVND (reference sequence). Trimming pared 4 bases from V and 5 bases from J, leaving 6 bases between. The CDR3 extends over 12 amino acids. CDR3 region: CASSRGHNEQFF. CDR3 bases: TGTGCCAGTAGTAGGGGACACAATGAGCAGTTCTTC. Variable domain in full (rest from reference TRBV19 and TRBJ2-1): DGGITQSPKYLFRKEGQNVTLSCEQNLNHDAMYWYRQDPGQGLRLIYYSQIVNDFQKGDIAEGYSVSREKKESFPLTVTSAQKNPTAFYLCASSRGHNEQFFGPGTRLTVL.

This clone showed up just once. CDR3 DNA sequence: TGCATGCCCCAGAACCAAGAGACCCAGTACTTC. It codes for CMPQNQETQYF. The rearrangement uses TRBV20-1 and TRBJ2-5; D is uncertain. In germline, CDR1 is DFQATT, CDR2 SNEGSKA (reference sequence). The CDR3 sequence is 11 residues long.

V gene TRBV5-1 combines with J gene TRBJ2-1; no clear D. The ends were cut back, 0 bases at V and 0 bases at J, with 16 bases in the middle. The CDR3 length is 18 residues. CDR1 and CDR2 from the germline V gene are SGHRS and YFSETQ. The CDR3 loop reads CASSLANPGPISYNEQFF. CDR3 in DNA: TGCGCCAGCAGCTTGGCCAATCCCGGCCCCATCTCCTACAATGAGCAGTTCTTC.

The chain joins TRBV4-3 to TRBJ1-3; 10 bases agree with TRBD1. Germline V gene lookup returns CDR1 LGHNA and CDR2 YSLEER. After removal of 4 bases from V and 2 bases from J, the junction contained 11 bases not matched to a gene. This CDR3 spans 18 amino acids. The CDR3 DNA is TGCGCCAGCAGCCGAGATGACCGGGACAGGGGAACTGGAAACACCATATATTTT. Amino acids: CASSRDDRDRGTGNTIYF.

This clone was seen a handful of times. J is TRBJ1-2 and V is TRBV27; the D gene is possibly TRBD1 (6 bases). Germline CDR1 reads MNHEY; CDR2 reads SMNVEV (reference sequence). CDR3 length: 15 residues. The V and J ends lost 3 bases and 4 bases respectively, with 15 bases between them. CDR3 in amino acids: CASSFYPRQAYGYTF. The CDR3 DNA reads as TGTGCCAGCAGTTTCTATCCCCGACAGGCCTATGGCTACACCTTC.

The chain recombines TRBV7-3 with TRBJ2-3; D possibly corresponds to TRBD1 (6 bases). V gave up 5 bases and J gave up 5 bases, with 20 bases separating them. Germline V CDR1 and CDR2: SGHTA, FQGTGA. The CDR3 is made up of 16 amino acids. The CDR3 sequence: CASSPQARGIGDTQYF. CDR3 DNA sequence: TGTGCCAGCAGCCCACAGGCCAGGGGTATAGGAGATACGCAGTATTTT.

The rearrangement joins TRBV6-5 to TRBJ2-2; no definite D call. V gave up 2 bases and J gave up 0 bases, with 10 bases separating them. Germline V lookup: CDR1 MNHEY, CDR2 SVGAGI. The CDR3 extends over 16 amino acids. The CDR3 coding sequence is TGTGCCAGCAGTTACAAAGGGTCTCCGAACACCGGGGAGCTGTTTTTT. It is translated as CASSYKGSPNTGELFF.

CDR3 region: CASTPDRDQETQYF. DNA of the CDR3: TGTGCCAGCACTCCTGACAGGGACCAAGAGACCCAGTACTTC. The chain carries TRBV27 and TRBJ2-5, with TRBD1 matching 7 bases. Germline CDR1 MNHEY, CDR2 SMNVEV (reference sequence). The ends lost 7 bases at V and 0 bases at J; junction bases unmatched: 5. The CDR3 is 14 residues long.

This sequence joins TRBV5-1 and TRBJ2-1; TRBD2 aligns across 7 bases. V lost 0 bases to trimming and J lost 2 bases; unmatched junction nucleotides: 8. The CDR3 sequence is 17 residues long. Looked up from germline, CDR1 is SGHRS and CDR2 is YFSETQ. The DNA for the CDR3 is TGCGCCAGCAGCTTGGGCGGTAGCGGGCCGGCCTACAATGAGCAGTTCTTC. Protein product: CASSLGGSGPAYNEQFF. Combining the CDR3 with reference TRBV5-1 and TRBJ2-1 gives the whole variable domain KAGVTQTPRYLIKTRGQQVTLSCSPISGHRSVSWYQQTPGQGLQFLFEYFSETQRNKGNFPGRFSGRQFSNSRSEMNVSTLELGDSALYLCASSLGGSGPAYNEQFFGPGTRLTVL.

This sequence joins TRBV6-6 and TRBJ1-5; 7 bases line up with TRBD1. The CDR3 consists of 15 residues. Germline-derived CDR1 and CDR2 are MNHNY and SVGAGI (reference sequence). The ends lost 4 bases at V and 3 bases at J; junction bases unmatched: 6. The CDR3 reads CASSSGQIDNQPQHF. In nucleotides, the CDR3 is TGTGCCAGCAGTTCGGGACAGATTGACAATCAGCCCCAGCATTTT.

CDR3 protein: CASSSGLAGAGELFF. The DNA of the CDR3 is TGTGCCAGCAGCTCGGGGCTAGCGGGAGCCGGGGAGCTGTTTTTT. The rearrangement uses TRBV5-4 and TRBJ2-2; 10 bases match TRBD2. Trimming at V came to 3 bases and at J to 6 bases, leaving 5 bases not matched to a gene. Germline CDR1 and CDR2: SGHNT and YYREEE (reference sequence). The CDR3 covers 15 residues. The full variable domain, in which reference TRBV5-4 and TRBJ2-2 provide the parts outside the CDR3, is ETGVTQSPTHLIKTRGQQVTLRCSSQSGHNTVSWYQQALGQGPQFIFQYYREEENGRGNFPPRFSGLQFPNYSSELNVNALELDDSALYLCASSSGLAGAGELFFGEGSRLTVL.

The chain uses TRBV7-2 and TRBJ1-2; 9 bases line up with TRBD1. V lost 4 bases and J lost 7; bases outside the gene matches: 4. The CDR3 covers 13 residues. Germline CDR1 SGHTA, CDR2 FQGNSA. The CDR3 spells CASSSGQGAGYTF. The CDR3 bases are TGTGCCAGCAGCTCGGGACAGGGAGCTGGCTACACCTTC.

The rearrangement joins TRBV11-2 to TRBJ2-6; TRBD2 matches at 7 bases. The V and J ends lost 6 bases and 0 bases, in that order; junction bases with no gene match: 11. The CDR3 runs 18 residues. The germline gives CDR1 SGHAT, CDR2 FQNNGV. CDR3 region: CASREREGSHSGANVLTF. CDR3 DNA: TGTGCCAGCAGGGAAAGGGAGGGAAGTCACTCTGGGGCCAACGTCCTGACTTTC.

V and J are TRBV10-3 and TRBJ1-5; 7 nucleotides agree with TRBD1. The CDR3 extends over 15 amino acids. Per germline, CDR1 ENHRY and CDR2 SYGVKD. V gave up 4 bases and J gave up 2 bases; unmatched junction bases: 5. The CDR3 DNA reads as TGTGCCATCAGTGGCACAGGGGTGGGCAATCAGCCCCAGCATTTT. This sequence encodes CAISGTGVGNQPQHF.

This rearrangement joins TRBV5-1 to TRBJ2-1, with D uncertain. This CDR3 is 13 amino acids long. Trimming took off 0 bases at V and 7 bases at J, with 8 bases between the two ends. Germline values: CDR1 SGHRS, CDR2 YFSETQ. The CDR3 is CASSLVGFNEQFF. In DNA, the CDR3 is TGCGCCAGCAGCTTGGTAGGGTTTAATGAGCAGTTCTTC.